This T cell receptor (beta chain) came from a study of cytomegalovirus exposure and HLA in healthy donors. With 60 Vbeta and 13 Jbeta primers, the PCR was carried out. Measured with immunoSEQ multiplex PCR; TCRdb has only the in-frame clones, and not every one. The table includes around 200,000 clones, just over 75% detected once. Unmatched junction bases numbered 2, after V lost 0 bases and J lost 3 bases. The CDR3 is made up of 16 amino acids. Per the germline V gene, CDR1 is SGHVS and CDR2 is FQNEAQ. The V gene is TRBV7-8, the J gene TRBJ1-5; TRBD1 matches at 10 bases. The sample taken for sequencing was PBMCs. The sequence was collected from an older woman in good health and CMV-seropositive. CDR3 protein: CASSLAGTGVNQPQHF. The CDR3 bases are TGTGCCAGCAGCTTAGCGGGGACAGGGGTCAATCAGCCCCAGCATTTT. Using reference TRBV7-8 and TRBJ1-5 for the parts outside the CDR3, the full variable domain is GAGVSQSPRYKVAKRGQDVALRCDPISGHVSLFWYQQALGQGPEFLTYFQNEAQLDKSGLPSDRFFAERPEGSVSTLKIQRTQQEDSAVYLCASSLAGTGVNQPQHFGDGTRLSIL.